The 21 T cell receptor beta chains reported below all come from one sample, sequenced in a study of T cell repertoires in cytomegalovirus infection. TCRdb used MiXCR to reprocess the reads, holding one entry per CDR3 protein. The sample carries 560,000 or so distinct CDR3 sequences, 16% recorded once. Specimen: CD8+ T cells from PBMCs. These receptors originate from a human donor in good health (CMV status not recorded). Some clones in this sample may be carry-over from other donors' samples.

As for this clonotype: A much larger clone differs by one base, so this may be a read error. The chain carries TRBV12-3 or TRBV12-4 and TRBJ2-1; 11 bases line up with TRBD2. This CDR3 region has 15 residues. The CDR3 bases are TGTGCCAGCAGCCCTAGCGGGGGGCCAAACAATGAGCAGGTCTTC. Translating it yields CASSPSGGPNNEQVF.

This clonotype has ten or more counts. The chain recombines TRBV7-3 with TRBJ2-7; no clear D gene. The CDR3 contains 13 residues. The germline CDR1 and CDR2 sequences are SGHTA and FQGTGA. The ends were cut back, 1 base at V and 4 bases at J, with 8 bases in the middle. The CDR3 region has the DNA TGTGCCAGCAGCTTAAATATGGGTTACGAGCAGTACTTC. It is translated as CASSLNMGYEQYF.

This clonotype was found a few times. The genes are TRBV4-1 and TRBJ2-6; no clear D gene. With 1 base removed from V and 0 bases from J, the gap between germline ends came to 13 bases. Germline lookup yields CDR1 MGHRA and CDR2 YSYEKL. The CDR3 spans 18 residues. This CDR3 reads CASSQGNYGGSGANVLTF. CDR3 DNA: TGCGCCAGCAGCCAAGGAAACTACGGCGGCTCTGGGGCCAACGTCCTGACTTTC.

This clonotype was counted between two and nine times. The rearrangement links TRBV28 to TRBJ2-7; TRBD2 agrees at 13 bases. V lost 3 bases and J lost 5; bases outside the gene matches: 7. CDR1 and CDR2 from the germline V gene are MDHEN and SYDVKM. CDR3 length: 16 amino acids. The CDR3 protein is CASSLGTSGVRDEQYF. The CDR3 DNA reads TGTGCCAGCAGTTTGGGGACTAGCGGGGTTCGTGACGAGCAGTACTTC.

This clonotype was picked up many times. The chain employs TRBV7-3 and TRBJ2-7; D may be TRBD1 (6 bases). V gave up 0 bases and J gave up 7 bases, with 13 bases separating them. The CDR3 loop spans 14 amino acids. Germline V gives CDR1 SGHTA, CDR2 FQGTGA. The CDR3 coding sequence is TGTGCCAGCAGCTTAACGTCCGGGACAAAAGAGCAGTACTTC. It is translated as CASSLTSGTKEQYF.

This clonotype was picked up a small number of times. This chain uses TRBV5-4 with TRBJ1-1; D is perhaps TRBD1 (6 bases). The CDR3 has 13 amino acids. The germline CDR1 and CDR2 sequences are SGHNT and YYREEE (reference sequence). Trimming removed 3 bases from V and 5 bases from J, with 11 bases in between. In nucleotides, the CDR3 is TGTGCCAGCAGCTACAGGGAGGGGACTGAAGCTTTCTTT. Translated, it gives CASSYREGTEAFF.

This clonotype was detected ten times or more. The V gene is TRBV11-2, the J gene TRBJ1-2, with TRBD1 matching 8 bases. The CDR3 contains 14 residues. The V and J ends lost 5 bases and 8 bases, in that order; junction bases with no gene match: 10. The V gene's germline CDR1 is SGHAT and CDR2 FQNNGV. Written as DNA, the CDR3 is TGTGCCAGCAGCCCGGCAGGGGGCGCCTACGGCTACACCTTC. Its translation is CASSPAGGAYGYTF.

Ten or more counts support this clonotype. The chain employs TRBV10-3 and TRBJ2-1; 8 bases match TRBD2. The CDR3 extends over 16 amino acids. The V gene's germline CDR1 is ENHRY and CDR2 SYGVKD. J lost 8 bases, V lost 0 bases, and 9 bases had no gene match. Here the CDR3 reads CAISESREGPRDEQFF. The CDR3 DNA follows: TGTGCCATCAGTGAGTCCCGGGAGGGCCCTCGGGATGAGCAGTTCTTC.

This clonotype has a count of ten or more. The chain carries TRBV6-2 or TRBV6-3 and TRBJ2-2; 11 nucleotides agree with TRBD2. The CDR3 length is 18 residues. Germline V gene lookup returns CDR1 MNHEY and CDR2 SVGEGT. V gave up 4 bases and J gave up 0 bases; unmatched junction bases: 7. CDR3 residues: CASSCGTSGCANTGELFF. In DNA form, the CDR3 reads TGTGCCAGCAGTTGCGGGACTAGCGGATGCGCGAACACCGGGGAGCTGTTTTTT.

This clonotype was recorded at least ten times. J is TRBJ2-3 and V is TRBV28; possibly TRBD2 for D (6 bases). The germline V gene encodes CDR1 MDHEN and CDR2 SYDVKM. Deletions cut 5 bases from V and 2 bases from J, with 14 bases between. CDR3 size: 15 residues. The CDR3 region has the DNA TGTGCCAGCAGTCCGGGAGTATCACACACAGATACGCAGTATTTT. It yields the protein CASSPGVSHTDTQYF.

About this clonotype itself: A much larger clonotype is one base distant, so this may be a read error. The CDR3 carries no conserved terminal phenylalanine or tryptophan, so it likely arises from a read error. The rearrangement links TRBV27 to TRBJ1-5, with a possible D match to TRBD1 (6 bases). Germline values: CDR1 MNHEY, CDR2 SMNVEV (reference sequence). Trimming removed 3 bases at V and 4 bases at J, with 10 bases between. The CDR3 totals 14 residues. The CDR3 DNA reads TGTGCCAGCAGTTTTCCAGGGGAAAATCAGCCCCAGCATTTG. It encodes CASSFPGENQPQHL.

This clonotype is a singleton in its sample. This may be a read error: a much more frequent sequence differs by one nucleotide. The CDR3: CASSLNPGLANLNEQFF. The CDR3 DNA reads as TGTGCCAGCAGCTTAAACCCCGGACTAGCCAACCTGAATGAGCAGTTCTTC. This rearrangement joins TRBV11-3 to TRBJ2-1; 8 bases map to TRBD2. The CDR3 sequence is 17 residues long. CDR1 and CDR2 from the germline V gene are SGHNT and YENEEA. V lost 2 bases to trimming and J lost 7 bases; unmatched junction nucleotides: 13.

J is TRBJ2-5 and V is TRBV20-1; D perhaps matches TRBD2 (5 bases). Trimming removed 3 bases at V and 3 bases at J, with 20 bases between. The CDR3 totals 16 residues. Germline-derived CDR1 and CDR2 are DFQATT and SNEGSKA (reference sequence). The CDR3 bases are TGCAGTGCTAGGCAGGCGGACTCAAAAGCCGAAGAGACCCAGTACTTC. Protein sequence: CSARQADSKAEETQYF.

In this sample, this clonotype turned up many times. The CDR3 DNA sequence: TGTGCCAGCAGTGATGGGAGGGCAGATAACACTGAAGCTTTCTTT. Translating gives CASSDGRADNTEAFF. This sequence joins TRBV2 and TRBJ1-1; D is ambiguous. The V gene lost 3 bases and the J gene lost 2 bases, with 13 bases spanning the gap. The CDR3 is made up of 15 amino acids. CDR1 SNHLY and CDR2 FYNNEI come from the germline V gene.

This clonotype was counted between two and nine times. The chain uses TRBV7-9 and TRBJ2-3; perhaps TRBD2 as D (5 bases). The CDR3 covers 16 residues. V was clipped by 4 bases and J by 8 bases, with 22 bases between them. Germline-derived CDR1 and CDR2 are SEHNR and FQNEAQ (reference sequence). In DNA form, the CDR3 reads TGTGCCAGCAGCTCTAGAGAGACAAGTACTGAGGGTACGCAGTATTTT. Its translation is CASSSRETSTEGTQYF.

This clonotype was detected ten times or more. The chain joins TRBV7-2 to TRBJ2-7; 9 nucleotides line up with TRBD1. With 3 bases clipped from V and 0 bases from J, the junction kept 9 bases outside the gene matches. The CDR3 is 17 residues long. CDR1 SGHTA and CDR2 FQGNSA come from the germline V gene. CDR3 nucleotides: TGTGCCAGCAGCTTGCGGACAGGGGAATACTACTCCTACGAGCAGTACTTC. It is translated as CASSLRTGEYYSYEQYF.

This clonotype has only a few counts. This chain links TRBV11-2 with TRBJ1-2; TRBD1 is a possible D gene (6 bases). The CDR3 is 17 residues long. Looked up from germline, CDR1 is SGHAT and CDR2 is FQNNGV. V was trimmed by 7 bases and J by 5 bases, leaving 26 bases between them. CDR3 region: CASTLKGQGTLPYGYTF. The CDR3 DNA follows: TGTGCCAGCACCCTTAAGGGTCAGGGGACCTTACCGTATGGCTACACCTTC.

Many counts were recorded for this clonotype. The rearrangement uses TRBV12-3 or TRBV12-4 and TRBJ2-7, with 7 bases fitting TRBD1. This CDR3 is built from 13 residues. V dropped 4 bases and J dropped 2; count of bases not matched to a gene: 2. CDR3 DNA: TGTGCCAGCAGTTCGACAGGGCCCTACGAGCAGTACTTC. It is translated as CASSSTGPYEQYF.

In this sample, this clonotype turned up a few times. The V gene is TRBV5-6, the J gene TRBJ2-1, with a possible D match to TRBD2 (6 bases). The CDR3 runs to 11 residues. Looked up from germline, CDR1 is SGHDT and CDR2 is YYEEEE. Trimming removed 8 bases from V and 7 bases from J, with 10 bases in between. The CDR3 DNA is TGTGCCAGATCGCGGGGAAATGAGCAGTTCTTC. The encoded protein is CARSRGNEQFF.

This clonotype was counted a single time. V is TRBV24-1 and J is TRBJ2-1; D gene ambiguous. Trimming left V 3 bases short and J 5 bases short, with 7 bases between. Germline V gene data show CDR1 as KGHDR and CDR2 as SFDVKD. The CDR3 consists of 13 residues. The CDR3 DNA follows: TGTGCCACCAGTGATATGGGCCACAATGAGCAGTTCTTC. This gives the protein CATSDMGHNEQFF.

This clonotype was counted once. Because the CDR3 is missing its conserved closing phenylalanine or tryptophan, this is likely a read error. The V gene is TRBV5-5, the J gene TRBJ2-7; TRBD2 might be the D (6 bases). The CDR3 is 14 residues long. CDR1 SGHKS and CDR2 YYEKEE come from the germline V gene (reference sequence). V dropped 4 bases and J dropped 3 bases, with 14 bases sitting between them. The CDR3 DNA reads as TGTGCCAGCAGCCTCTGGGACTCGGACTACGAGCAGTACTTA. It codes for CASSLWDSDYEQYL.